This entry features one T cell receptor (beta chain) sequence. Its antigen is not known. Looked up from germline, CDR1 is LGHNA and CDR2 is YSLEER. J was trimmed by 4 bases and V by 6 bases; bases with no gene match: 6. This CDR3 is 15 amino acids long. The sample is drawn from a study of cytomegalovirus exposure and HLA in healthy donors. Study observations and caveats: In a later analysis, an Asian-associated ancestry cluster reportedly showed fewer N-insertions than the approximately 620-donor mean. For TCR beta chains, V- and J-gene trimming was later linked to a missense DCLRE1C variant.

Whereas donors were nominally healthy upon sampling, unrecorded immune exposures were probable. Researchers ran the PCR with 60 Vbeta and 13 Jbeta primers. This table comes from immunoSEQ multiplex PCR, and its TCRdb copy is limited to in-frame clones, with some not included. Here the sample spans more than 150,000 clones, 75% to 85% being singletons. Sequencing was performed on PBMCs. The source of this sequence is a man aged 18 to 29 in good health and CMV-seronegative. The chain couples TRBV4-3 to TRBJ2-2, with 9 nucleotides matching TRBD1. The CDR3 region has the DNA TGCGCCAGCAGACCCGGGACAGGGACCACCGGGGAGCTGTTTTTT. Translating gives CASRPGTGTTGELFF.